Each of the 27 T cell receptor beta chains below was sequenced from the same sample in a study of blood T cell repertoires in COVID-19. TCRdb's copy holds only in-frame clones and misses some; the assay was immunoSEQ multiplex PCR. This sample has around 300,000 clones, with approximately 85% found just once. The specimen sequenced was peripheral blood. The receptors here all came from a man aged 18 to 35 with active or convalescent COVID-19.

The rearrangement links TRBV10-3 to TRBJ1-4, with 9 bases identical to TRBD1. This CDR3 spans 14 amino acids. Germline lookup yields CDR1 ENHRY and CDR2 SYGVKD. V was clipped by 4 bases and J by 7 bases; unmatched bases: 4. This CDR3 is CAISANRGREKLFF. The CDR3 coding sequence is TGTGCCATCAGTGCTAACAGGGGGCGTGAAAAACTGTTTTTT.

CDR3 loop: CASSSTTGERAEAFF. The CDR3 DNA reads TGCGCCAGCAGCTCCACGACAGGGGAAAGGGCTGAAGCTTTCTTT. The chain employs TRBV5-1 and TRBJ1-1; 8 positions agree with TRBD1. The V gene end was trimmed by 3 bases and the J gene end by 6 bases; junction bases not matched to a gene: 10. Germline V gene lookup returns CDR1 SGHRS and CDR2 YFSETQ. This CDR3 has 15 residues.

The genes are TRBV6-4 and TRBJ2-5, with D tentatively TRBD1 (6 bases). CDR1 and CDR2 from the germline V gene are MRHNA and SNTAGT. The CDR3 spans 13 residues. V was shortened by 7 bases and J by 2 bases, with 11 bases between the two germline ends. The CDR3 here is CASTDRSQETQYF. The CDR3 coding sequence is TGTGCCAGCACCGACAGGTCGCAAGAGACCCAGTACTTC.

V gene TRBV29-1 combines with J gene TRBJ1-5, with D unresolved. Germline V CDR1 and CDR2: SQVTM, ANQGSEA. Deletions cut 4 bases from V and 1 base from J, with 8 bases between. The CDR3 length is 13 residues. The CDR3 protein is CSVAAGSNQPQHF. The CDR3 DNA sequence: TGCAGCGTTGCGGCCGGGAGCAATCAGCCCCAGCATTTT.

This rearrangement joins TRBV3-1 (or the pseudogene TRBV3-2) to TRBJ2-1; a possible D gene is TRBD1 (6 bases). The CDR3 is made up of 12 amino acids. Germline-derived CDR1 and CDR2 are LGHDT and YNNKEL (reference sequence). V shed 5 bases and J shed 7 bases, with 9 bases lying between them. CDR3 coding DNA: TGTGCCAGCAGCTTAAGGGGGAATGAGCAGTTCTTC. It encodes CASSLRGNEQFF.

The chain joins TRBV27 to TRBJ2-7; the match to TRBD2 covers 10 bases. Germline trimming cut 3 bases from V and 3 bases from J; bases unmatched to any gene: 11. In germline, CDR1 is MNHEY, CDR2 SMNVEV (reference sequence). The CDR3 loop spans 17 amino acids. This chain's CDR3 is CASSLIAGGHTHYEQYF. DNA for the CDR3: TGTGCCAGCAGTTTGATAGCGGGGGGCCATACACACTACGAGCAGTACTTC.

J is TRBJ1-5 and V is TRBV6-1; D remains unclear. V lost 2 bases, J lost 7 bases, and 6 bases lay in between. Germline V lookup: CDR1 MNHNS, CDR2 SASEGT. The CDR3 totals 12 residues. The CDR3 coding sequence is TGTGCCAGCAGTGAACGGGAACAGCCCCAGCATTTT. Amino acids: CASSEREQPQHF.

This clone was recorded a few times. The genes are TRBV19 and TRBJ1-2; D unclear. The CDR3 length is 13 residues. CDR1 and CDR2 from the germline V gene are LNHDA and SQIVND (reference sequence). The V end lost 5 bases, the J end lost 4 bases, and 11 bases lay between the germline ends. DNA of the CDR3: TGTGCCAGTAGTGTTTCAAACGGCTATGGCTACACCTTC. Translating it yields CASSVSNGYGYTF.

V usage is TRBV25-1 and J usage is TRBJ2-5; maybe TRBD2 (6 bases). The CDR3 loop spans 13 amino acids. Germline CDR1 and CDR2: MGHDK and SYGVNS. Trimming shortened V by 2 bases and J by 5 bases, and 9 bases separated the two germline ends. The CDR3 nucleotides read TGTGCCAGCAGTGAACTCGGAGGGGAGACCCAGTACTTC. Translation: CASSELGGETQYF. The complete variable domain, with remaining parts taken from reference TRBV25-1 and TRBJ2-5, reads EADIYQTPRYLVIGTGKKITLECSQTMGHDKMYWYQQDPGMELHLIHYSYGVNSTEKGDLSSESTVSRIRTEHFPLTLESARPSHTSQYLCASSELGGETQYFGPGTRLLVL.

This clone was counted a single time. CDR3 in DNA: TGTGCCAGCAGTCCGAGTAGATCCTACAATGAGCAGTTCTTC. Amino acid sequence: CASSPSRSYNEQFF. The genes are TRBV6-5 and TRBJ2-1; D is undetermined. Trimming cost V 5 bases and J 1 base, with 9 bases left between them. The CDR3 consists of 14 residues. Germline CDR1 and CDR2: MNHEY and SVGAGI.

The chain joins TRBV19 to TRBJ1-1; no clear D gene. Trimming stripped 7 bases from V and 4 bases from J, with 7 bases between. In germline, CDR1 is LNHDA, CDR2 SQIVND (reference sequence). The CDR3 is 11 residues long. CDR3 sequence reads: CASTRGTEAFF. The CDR3 DNA sequence: TGTGCCAGTACCCGCGGCACTGAAGCTTTCTTT.

V gene TRBV5-1 combines with J gene TRBJ2-5; 12 positions match TRBD1. V lost 3 bases to trimming and J lost 2 bases; unmatched junction nucleotides: 2. CDR1 and CDR2 from the germline V gene are SGHRS and YFSETQ. The CDR3 covers 15 residues. The CDR3 reads CASSSGQGAQETQYF. The CDR3 DNA reads TGCGCCAGCAGCTCGGGACAGGGGGCTCAAGAGACCCAGTACTTC.

CDR3 loop: CASSPGDQPQHF. CDR3 sequence (DNA): TGTGCCAGCAGTCCAGGGGATCAGCCCCAGCATTTT. The chain employs TRBV12-3 or TRBV12-4 and TRBJ1-5; tentative D call: TRBD1 (6 bases). V was shortened by 5 bases and J by 5 bases, with 7 bases between the two germline ends. This CDR3 contains 12 residues.

The V gene is TRBV6-2 or TRBV6-3, the J gene TRBJ2-7; 11 positions agree with TRBD1. CDR3 size: 16 residues. The ends lost 6 bases at V and 5 bases at J; junction bases unmatched: 12. The germline V gene encodes CDR1 MNHEY and CDR2 SVGEGT. CDR3 in DNA: TGTGCCAGCAGCCCCGATTTGGGACAGGGGGTGGACGAGCAGTACTTC. Its protein is CASSPDLGQGVDEQYF.

The rearrangement links TRBV14 to TRBJ2-7, with D unclear. V lost 1 base and J 6 bases, leaving 4 bases between the germline ends. CDR3 length: 11 residues. CDR1 is SGHDN and CDR2 is FVKESK in the germline V gene. CDR3 sequence (DNA): TGTGCCAGCAGCCAAGCTCTCGAGCAGTACTTC. Amino acids: CASSQALEQYF.

The J gene is TRBJ2-1, the V gene TRBV24-1, with 10 bases lining up with TRBD2. In germline, CDR1 is KGHDR, CDR2 SFDVKD. The CDR3 has 17 residues. V was pared by 5 bases and J by 2 bases, with 8 bases of the junction left unmatched. The CDR3 is CATSATTGTSAYNEQFF. The CDR3 DNA sequence: TGTGCCACCAGTGCTACTACCGGGACTAGCGCCTACAATGAGCAGTTCTTC.

Comments on this clone: Within the sample, other DNA sequences also encode this same CDR3. This chain's CDR3 is CASSSTGTSPQHF. CDR3 coding DNA: TGTGCCAGCAGCTCGACAGGTACTTCGCCCCAGCATTTT. The gene calls are TRBV13 and TRBJ1-5; TRBD1 might be the D (6 bases). CDR1 is PRHDT, CDR2 FYEKMQ, per germline (reference sequence). Trimming took off 4 bases at V and 9 bases at J, with 13 bases between the two ends. The CDR3 consists of 13 residues.

This sequence joins TRBV5-1 and TRBJ2-3; D ambiguous. The germline V gene encodes CDR1 SGHRS and CDR2 YFSETQ. Trimming cost V 0 bases and J 2 bases, with 10 bases left between them. This CDR3 spans 15 amino acids. The CDR3: CASSLASVHTDTQYF. In nucleotides, the CDR3 is TGCGCCAGCAGCTTGGCCAGCGTACACACAGATACGCAGTATTTT.

The rearrangement joins TRBV5-6 to TRBJ2-1, with D perhaps TRBD2 (5 bases). CDR1 is SGHDT and CDR2 is YYEEEE in the germline V gene. V shed 0 bases and J shed 0 bases, with 10 bases lying between them. The CDR3 covers 16 residues. The CDR3 DNA reads TGTGCCAGCAGCTTGGCCACGGGGATCTCCTACAATGAGCAGTTCTTC. The encoded protein is CASSLATGISYNEQFF.

The chain recombines TRBV3-1 (or the pseudogene TRBV3-2) with TRBJ2-5; weak D call: TRBD2 (6 bases). The CDR3 is made up of 15 amino acids. The germline gives CDR1 LGHDT, CDR2 YNNKEL (reference sequence). The ends were cut back, 4 bases at V and 5 bases at J, with 17 bases in the middle. The CDR3 DNA reads as TGTGCCAGCAGCCGCGGGGCTCGGGATGGGGAGACCCAGTACTTC. Amino acid sequence: CASSRGARDGETQYF.

The chain joins TRBV9 to TRBJ2-2, with 15 bases fitting TRBD2. This CDR3 spans 16 amino acids. Germline V CDR1 and CDR2: SGDLS, YYNGEE. J was trimmed by 6 bases and V by 1 base; bases with no gene match: 1. CDR3 DNA sequence: TGTGCCAGCAGCGTACGGACTAGCGGGGGGGCCGGGGAGCTGTTTTTT. Its protein product is CASSVRTSGGAGELFF.

The V call is TRBV9, the J call TRBJ1-2; 9 bases align to TRBD1. The germline V gene has CDR1 SGDLS and CDR2 YYNGEE. This CDR3 has 14 amino acids. The V gene end was trimmed by 3 bases and the J gene end by 8 bases; junction bases not matched to a gene: 8. CDR3 nucleotides: TGTGCCAGCAGCGCCCGGAACAGGGGGCGCGGCTACACCTTC. This gives the protein CASSARNRGRGYTF.

This chain uses TRBV6-1 with TRBJ1-1; D gene unclear. The CDR3 is 13 residues long. The germline gives CDR1 MNHNS, CDR2 SASEGT. The V end lost 0 bases, the J end lost 4 bases, and 6 bases lay between the germline ends. The CDR3: CASSEARFTEAFF. The CDR3 DNA reads TGTGCCAGCAGTGAAGCCAGGTTCACTGAAGCTTTCTTT.

The gene calls are TRBV6-5 and TRBJ2-7; the D gene is possibly TRBD2 (5 bases). V shed 6 bases and J shed 0 bases, with 15 bases lying between them. The CDR3 length is 15 residues. In germline, CDR1 is MNHEY, CDR2 SVGAGI. CDR3 loop: CASSIEGLSSYEQYF. DNA for the CDR3: TGTGCCAGCAGCATCGAAGGACTGAGCTCCTACGAGCAGTACTTC.

This sequence joins TRBV11-2 and TRBJ1-2, with TRBD1 matching 8 bases. Germline CDR1 reads SGHAT; CDR2 reads FQNNGV. The ends lost 4 bases at V and 1 base at J; junction bases unmatched: 11. This CDR3 is 17 amino acids long. CDR3 loop: CASSSSPGTGVNYGYTF. For the CDR3, the DNA is TGTGCCAGCAGCTCCAGTCCCGGGACAGGAGTTAACTATGGCTACACCTTC.

This clone was counted many times. The chain couples TRBV5-6 to TRBJ2-7, with D perhaps TRBD1 (6 bases). V dropped 0 bases and J dropped 4 bases, with 8 bases sitting between them. The germline V gene encodes CDR1 SGHDT and CDR2 YYEEEE. The CDR3 loop spans 13 amino acids. Written as DNA, the CDR3 is TGTGCCAGCAGCTTGGCAGGGGTGTACGAGCAGTACTTC. Amino acid sequence: CASSLAGVYEQYF.

The chain has TRBV27 and TRBJ1-2, with TRBD1 matching 7 bases. Germline lookup yields CDR1 MNHEY and CDR2 SMNVEV (reference sequence). CDR3 length: 13 amino acids. After removal of 5 bases from V and 8 bases from J, the junction contained 8 bases not matched to a gene. CDR3 sequence reads: CASSRDSLVGYTF. The CDR3 nucleotides are TGTGCCAGCAGTCGGGACAGCTTAGTGGGCTACACCTTC.